The source of this TCR beta chain is a study of blood T cells in healthy people across ages (dated by TCRdb to about 2015). Regarding the research as a whole: In model experiments, template switching captured about one uniquely barcoded TCR beta cDNA molecule for every two T cells. Age-related changes in TCR beta repertoire diversity were measured in the study by deep sequencing normalized with unique cDNA molecular identifiers. Donors were grouped into four age groups: young (average approximately 15 years), middle-aged (39), aged (around 60) and long-lived (just over 80). To avoid experimental bias, donors of different ages were distributed randomly across sequencing lanes. The study analyzed two additional independent replicas of 1 million unique cDNA reads from the same blood draw for two donors, one aged 18 to 29 and one aged 80 or older.

Broader findings and caveats from the paper: Since profiling was done on bulk unsorted PBMCs, naive and antigen-experienced compartments could not be conclusively compared. Compared with the aged group, more naive CD4+ T cells, fewer expanded clones and increased TCR diversity were shown by the long-lived group, suggesting age selection. Estimates of total diversity from one million sequenced T cells were regarded as lower bounds and underestimates. Observed TCR beta diversity per million T cells fell roughly linearly with age, and a significant reduction was already apparent by age roughly 40. Observed TCR beta diversity correlated strongly with the percentage of naive T cells measured by flow cytometry. Because the CMV infection status of the donors was unknown, age-related changes in expanded clonotypes may potentially have been confounded.

The donors were 40 or so Caucasian individuals from Russia, aged roughly 6 to 90 years, who were systemically healthy. Each donor gave roughly 9 milliliters of peripheral blood, drawn into EDTA-treated Vacutainer tubes. Ficoll-Paque density-gradient centrifugation was used to isolate PBMCs, with at least 7 million per sample. Trizol reagent was used to extract total RNA from PBMCs, with at least 5.5 micrograms per sample. Naive CD45RAhigh/CD27high T cell percentages were measured by flow cytometry on a PBMC aliquot from every donor. Reading the germline V gene gives CDR1 MDHEN and CDR2 SYDVKM. The junction carries 20 bases between V and J, which are trimmed by 9 bases and 12 bases respectively. From the cysteine up to the phenylalanine, the CDR3 has a length of 12 residues. Only CDR3 DNA is held: 36 bases, read in frame from base 1. A few counts support this clonotype. It has no known antigen specificity. Nothing much larger sits one base from this clone, and base qualities are not available.

Library creation used 5' RACE. The instrument was an Illumina HiSeq 2500. A second PCR of about 7 to 12 cycles was performed with a sample-barcoded 5' primer and a J-beta primer mix. Each TCR beta cDNA molecule received a unique molecular identifier from a template-switch 5' adaptor carrying 12 random nucleotides. At least 2.5 million CDR3-containing paired-end reads were obtained from each sample. First-strand cDNA synthesis was performed from all RNA using the Mint cDNA synthesis kit, with priming by a TRBC-specific oligonucleotide. After uracil-DNA glycosylase treatment, a first 18-cycle PCR used universal primers M1SS and BC2_uni_R on all cDNA. On the authors' methods: Normalization of each sample was performed by random selection of 1 million high-quality reads, each carrying a distinct molecular identifier. Instead of being binned into consensus sequences, reads that shared molecular identifiers were thrown out. CDR3 identification, clonotype clustering and error correction used MiTCR with a Q25 quality threshold and the strictest error-elimination algorithm. A nonparametric unseen species model with Euler transformation was used to estimate a lower bound on total TCR beta diversity. TCRdb reprocessing: public reads trimmed at Q25 with fastp, clones called with MiXCR, in-frame beta chains kept. CDR3 protein sequences are deduplicated, and each keeps its most common genes and DNA. These V and J calls rely on TCRdb rather than the paper's analysis. This sample is represented by 700,000 or so distinct CDR3 sequences; 40% to 45% of them were singletons. Jointly, the top ten make up approximately 29% of the sample.

The sample consisted of blood. The clonotype was recovered from a man at least 80 years old in good health. The receptor chain draws on TRBV28 and TRBJ1-2; the D segment could be TRBD1, given 5 matching bases. The CDR3 here reads CASSAPQGRDTF. The base sequence is TGTGCCAGTTCGGCCCCGCAGGGACGGGACACCTTC.